Listed below are T cell receptor beta chains from one sample, sequenced in a study of blood T cell repertoires in COVID-19. The table came from immunoSEQ multiplex PCR; TCRdb's copy has only in-frame clones and leaves some out. The profile covers over 75,000 clones, with around four fifths appearing a single time and about an eighth taken by the ten largest. What was sequenced was peripheral blood. The receptors stem from a human donor in a cohort sampled during active COVID-19. CDR3s include the opening cysteine and the closing phenylalanine or tryptophan. The order of the fields is D gene, clone size, J gene, V gene, CDR3 length, CDR3 protein, CDR3 DNA. The D gene is left open where the match is weak. Some rows mark clone size as missing; the rest say once, few, many or name a class of expanded clone.

D gene: .
clone size: .
J gene: TRBJ2-1
V gene: TRBV2
CDR3 length: 15
CDR3 protein: CASSKNSQGGDEQFF
CDR3 DNA: TGTGCCAGCAGTAAAAACTCCCAGGGTGGGGATGAGCAGTTCTTC

D gene: .
clone size: .
J gene: TRBJ2-7
V gene: TRBV5-1
CDR3 length: 15
CDR3 protein: CASSLLGRAAYEQYF
CDR3 DNA: TGCGCCAGCAGCTTGCTCGGCAGGGCTGCCTACGAGCAGTACTTC

D gene: .
clone size: .
J gene: TRBJ1-2
V gene: TRBV30
CDR3 length: 14
CDR3 protein: CAWKGTFSGYGYTF
CDR3 DNA: TGTGCCTGGAAAGGGACTTTTAGCGGCTATGGCTACACCTTC

D gene: TRBD1
clone size: .
J gene: TRBJ2-3
V gene: TRBV13
CDR3 length: 16
CDR3 protein: CASSLRTGESTDTQYF
CDR3 DNA: TGTGCCAGCAGCCTAAGGACAGGTGAGAGCACAGATACGCAGTATTTT

D gene: .
clone size: .
J gene: TRBJ2-7
V gene: TRBV6-5
CDR3 length: 14
CDR3 protein: CASSYGGRSYEQYF
CDR3 DNA: TGTGCCAGCAGTTACGGTGGGAGATCCTACGAGCAGTACTTC

D gene: .
clone size: .
J gene: TRBJ2-3
V gene: TRBV7-9
CDR3 length: 16
CDR3 protein: CASSSGGGGGTDTQYF
CDR3 DNA: TGTGCCAGCAGCTCCGGTGGGGGGGGCGGCACAGATACGCAGTATTTT

D gene: .
clone size: .
J gene: TRBJ2-4
V gene: TRBV7-9
CDR3 length: 17
CDR3 protein: CASSLGDMRAVKNIQYF
CDR3 DNA: TGTGCCAGCAGCTTAGGCGATATGAGGGCGGTTAAAAACATTCAGTACTTC

D gene: .
clone size: .
J gene: TRBJ2-7
V gene: TRBV9
CDR3 length: 14
CDR3 protein: CASSVLGADSEQYF
CDR3 DNA: TGTGCCAGCAGCGTACTGGGAGCGGACTCCGAGCAGTACTTC

D gene: .
clone size: .
J gene: TRBJ1-1
V gene: TRBV6-5
CDR3 length: 12
CDR3 protein: CASRAHNREAFF
CDR3 DNA: TGTGCCAGCAGGGCCCATAATCGCGAAGCTTTCTTT

D gene: TRBD2
clone size: .
J gene: TRBJ2-3
V gene: TRBV28
CDR3 length: 18
CDR3 protein: CASSLYAQLAGGPDTQYF
CDR3 DNA: TGTGCCAGCAGTCTATATGCCCAACTAGCGGGAGGGCCCGATACGCAGTATTTT

D gene: .
clone size: .
J gene: TRBJ2-5
V gene: TRBV2
CDR3 length: 14
CDR3 protein: CASSAGVAGETQYF
CDR3 DNA: TGTGCCAGCAGCGCAGGGGTGGCGGGAGAGACCCAGTACTTC

D gene: .
clone size: .
J gene: TRBJ1-2
V gene: TRBV5-6
CDR3 length: 12
CDR3 protein: CASSLGRYDYTF
CDR3 DNA: TGTGCCAGCAGCTTGGGCAGGTATGACTACACCTTC

D gene: TRBD2
clone size: .
J gene: TRBJ2-3
V gene: TRBV3-1/TRBV3-2
CDR3 length: 14
CDR3 protein: CASRDSGGGDTQYF
CDR3 DNA: TGTGCCAGCAGGGATAGCGGGGGAGGAGATACGCAGTATTTT

D gene: TRBD1
clone size: .
J gene: TRBJ2-1
V gene: TRBV15
CDR3 length: 16
CDR3 protein: CATSRDLGQGRNEQFF
CDR3 DNA: TGTGCCACCAGCAGAGATCTAGGACAGGGACGGAATGAGCAGTTCTTC

D gene: .
clone size: .
J gene: TRBJ2-7
V gene: TRBV7-2
CDR3 length: 13
CDR3 protein: CASRSGLGYEQYF
CDR3 DNA: TGTGCCAGCAGATCGGGACTCGGCTACGAGCAGTACTTC

D gene: .
clone size: .
J gene: TRBJ1-1
V gene: TRBV4-3
CDR3 length: 15
CDR3 protein: CASSLTGKGNTEAFF
CDR3 DNA: TGCGCCAGCAGCCTGACAGGCAAGGGGAACACTGAAGCTTTCTTT

D gene: TRBD1
clone size: few
J gene: TRBJ1-6
V gene: TRBV6-6
CDR3 length: 15
CDR3 protein: CASSGAGQGMSPLHF
CDR3 DNA: TGTGCCAGCAGTGGTGCGGGACAGGGGATGTCACCCCTCCACTTT

D gene: TRBD2
clone size: .
J gene: TRBJ2-1
V gene: TRBV19
CDR3 length: 15
CDR3 protein: CASSMFAGAYNEQFF
CDR3 DNA: TGTGCCAGTAGTATGTTTGCGGGGGCCTACAATGAGCAGTTCTTC

D gene: TRBD1
clone size: once
J gene: TRBJ2-3
V gene: TRBV6-6
CDR3 length: 16
CDR3 protein: CASSSLDRGHTDTQYF
CDR3 DNA: TGTGCCAGCAGTTCTCTCGACAGGGGGCATACAGATACGCAGTATTTT

D gene: .
clone size: once
J gene: TRBJ2-7
V gene: TRBV5-3
CDR3 length: 17
CDR3 protein: CARSPARQGRDSYEQYF
CDR3 DNA: TGTGCCAGAAGCCCGGCCCGACAGGGGAGGGACTCCTACGAGCAGTACTTC

D gene: .
clone size: .
J gene: TRBJ1-1
V gene: TRBV7-8
CDR3 length: 15
CDR3 protein: CASSPRTTMNTEAFF
CDR3 DNA: TGTGCCAGCAGCCCGAGGACAACTATGAACACTGAAGCTTTCTTT

D gene: TRBD1
clone size: .
J gene: TRBJ2-7
V gene: TRBV7-8
CDR3 length: 13
CDR3 protein: CASAYDRDYEQYF
CDR3 DNA: TGTGCCAGCGCTTATGACAGGGACTACGAGCAGTACTTC

D gene: .
clone size: .
J gene: TRBJ2-6
V gene: TRBV28
CDR3 length: 17
CDR3 protein: CASSSKQGSSGANVLTF
CDR3 DNA: TGTGCCAGCAGTTCTAAACAGGGAAGCTCTGGGGCCAACGTCCTGACTTTC

D gene: .
clone size: once
J gene: TRBJ1-1
V gene: TRBV5-1
CDR3 length: 14
CDR3 protein: CASSFSGVNTEAFF
CDR3 DNA: TGCGCCAGCAGCTTCTCAGGGGTGAACACTGAAGCTTTCTTT

D gene: TRBD2
clone size: .
J gene: TRBJ2-7
V gene: TRBV6-5
CDR3 length: 15
CDR3 protein: CASTEVSGGAYEQYF
CDR3 DNA: TGTGCCAGCACCGAGGTGAGCGGGGGGGCCTACGAGCAGTACTTC

D gene: TRBD1
clone size: .
J gene: TRBJ2-3
V gene: TRBV11-3
CDR3 length: 18
CDR3 protein: CATPTSRDRGRRTDTQYF
CDR3 DNA: TGTGCCACCCCCACCTCCCGGGACAGGGGGCGGCGGACAGATACGCAGTATTTT

D gene: .
clone size: .
J gene: TRBJ1-1
V gene: TRBV3-1/TRBV3-2
CDR3 length: 14
CDR3 protein: CASSPLEVNTEAFF
CDR3 DNA: TGTGCCAGCAGCCCACTTGAGGTAAACACTGAAGCTTTCTTT

D gene: .
clone size: .
J gene: TRBJ1-2
V gene: TRBV10-3
CDR3 length: 14
CDR3 protein: CAISGGPGSYGYTF
CDR3 DNA: TGTGCCATCAGTGGCGGTCCCGGCTCCTATGGCTACACCTTC

D gene: .
clone size: .
J gene: TRBJ2-1
V gene: TRBV13
CDR3 length: 13
CDR3 protein: CASSLINYNEQFF
CDR3 DNA: TGTGCCAGCAGCTTAATCAACTACAATGAGCAGTTCTTC

D gene: TRBD2
clone size: once
J gene: TRBJ2-5
V gene: TRBV19
CDR3 length: 15
CDR3 protein: CASSFGLAGRETQYF
CDR3 DNA: TGTGCCAGTAGTTTTGGACTAGCCGGCCGGGAGACCCAGTACTTC

D gene: TRBD2
clone size: .
J gene: TRBJ2-2
V gene: TRBV7-2
CDR3 length: 16
CDR3 protein: CASSPGLAGHTGELFF
CDR3 DNA: TGTGCCAGCAGCCCGGGACTAGCGGGTCATACCGGGGAGCTGTTTTTT

D gene: TRBD1
clone size: .
J gene: TRBJ2-7
V gene: TRBV5-5
CDR3 length: 17
CDR3 protein: CASSFDLGTGGTYEQYF
CDR3 DNA: TGTGCCAGCAGCTTTGACCTGGGGACAGGTGGAACCTACGAGCAGTACTTC

D gene: .
clone size: few
J gene: TRBJ1-5
V gene: TRBV19
CDR3 length: 14
CDR3 protein: CASSEGSGNQPQHF
CDR3 DNA: TGTGCCAGTAGTGAGGGCAGTGGCAATCAGCCCCAGCATTTT

D gene: TRBD1
clone size: .
J gene: TRBJ2-3
V gene: TRBV19
CDR3 length: 15
CDR3 protein: CASTETGGVGDTQYF
CDR3 DNA: TGTGCCAGTACTGAGACAGGGGGCGTGGGAGATACGCAGTATTTT

D gene: TRBD1
clone size: .
J gene: TRBJ1-3
V gene: TRBV9
CDR3 length: 15
CDR3 protein: CASSADRGLGNTIYF
CDR3 DNA: TGTGCCAGCAGCGCGGACAGGGGGCTTGGAAACACCATATATTTT

D gene: TRBD1
clone size: .
J gene: TRBJ2-6
V gene: TRBV10-3
CDR3 length: 16
CDR3 protein: CAISGDRNSGANVLTF
CDR3 DNA: TGTGCCATCAGTGGGGACAGAAACTCTGGGGCCAACGTCCTGACTTTC

D gene: .
clone size: .
J gene: TRBJ1-1
V gene: TRBV21-1
CDR3 length: 16
CDR3 protein: CASSKAGDRELTEAFF
CDR3 DNA: TGTGCCAGCAGCAAAGCGGGAGACAGGGAACTCACTGAAGCTTTCTTT

D gene: TRBD2
clone size: .
J gene: TRBJ2-1
V gene: TRBV3-1/TRBV3-2
CDR3 length: 17
CDR3 protein: CASSQDLSGGTYNEQFF
CDR3 DNA: TGTGCCAGCAGCCAAGATCTGAGCGGGGGGACCTACAATGAGCAGTTCTTC

D gene: .
clone size: .
J gene: TRBJ2-1
V gene: TRBV5-1
CDR3 length: 18
CDR3 protein: CASSPTTGGDTTGNEQFF
CDR3 DNA: TGCGCCAGCAGTCCAACGACAGGTGGCGATACTACGGGCAATGAGCAGTTCTTC

D gene: TRBD1
clone size: .
J gene: TRBJ1-1
V gene: TRBV28
CDR3 length: 14
CDR3 protein: CASSLWGQGAKAFF
CDR3 DNA: TGTGCCAGCAGTTTGTGGGGACAGGGGGCGAAAGCTTTCTTT

D gene: TRBD1
clone size: .
J gene: TRBJ2-5
V gene: TRBV28
CDR3 length: 13
CDR3 protein: CASRTGSVETQYF
CDR3 DNA: TGTGCCAGCAGGACAGGGTCGGTGGAGACCCAGTACTTC

D gene: .
clone size: .
J gene: TRBJ2-3
V gene: TRBV29-1
CDR3 length: 13
CDR3 protein: CSVDYVEPDTQYF
CDR3 DNA: TGCAGCGTTGATTACGTAGAACCAGATACGCAGTATTTT

D gene: TRBD1
clone size: .
J gene: TRBJ2-1
V gene: TRBV29-1
CDR3 length: 14
CDR3 protein: CSVVGQGTYNEQFF
CDR3 DNA: TGCAGCGTCGTGGGACAGGGAACCTACAATGAGCAGTTCTTC

D gene: TRBD1
clone size: .
J gene: TRBJ1-1
V gene: TRBV4-2
CDR3 length: 14
CDR3 protein: CASSPGQGWTEAFF
CDR3 DNA: TGTGCCAGCAGCCCGGGACAGGGATGGACTGAAGCTTTCTTT

D gene: .
clone size: .
J gene: TRBJ1-2
V gene: TRBV9
CDR3 length: 14
CDR3 protein: CASSGTGQNYGYTF
CDR3 DNA: TGTGCCAGCAGCGGGACCGGACAGAACTATGGCTACACCTTC